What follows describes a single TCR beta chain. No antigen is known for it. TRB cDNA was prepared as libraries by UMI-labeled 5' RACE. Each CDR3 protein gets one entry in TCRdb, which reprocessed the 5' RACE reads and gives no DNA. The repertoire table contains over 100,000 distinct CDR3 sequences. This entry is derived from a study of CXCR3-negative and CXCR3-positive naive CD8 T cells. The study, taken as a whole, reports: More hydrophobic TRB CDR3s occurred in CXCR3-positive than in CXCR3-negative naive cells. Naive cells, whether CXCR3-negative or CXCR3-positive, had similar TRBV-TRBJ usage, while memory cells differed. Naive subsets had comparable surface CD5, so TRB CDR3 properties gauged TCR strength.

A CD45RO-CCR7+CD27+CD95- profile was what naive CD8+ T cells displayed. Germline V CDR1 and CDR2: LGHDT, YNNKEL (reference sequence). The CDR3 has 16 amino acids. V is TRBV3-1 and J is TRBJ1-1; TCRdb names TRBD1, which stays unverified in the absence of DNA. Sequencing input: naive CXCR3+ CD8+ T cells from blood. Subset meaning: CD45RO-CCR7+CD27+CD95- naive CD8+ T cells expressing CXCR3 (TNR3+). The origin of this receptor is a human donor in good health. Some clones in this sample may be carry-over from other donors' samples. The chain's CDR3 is CASSPPGGGKDTEAFF.